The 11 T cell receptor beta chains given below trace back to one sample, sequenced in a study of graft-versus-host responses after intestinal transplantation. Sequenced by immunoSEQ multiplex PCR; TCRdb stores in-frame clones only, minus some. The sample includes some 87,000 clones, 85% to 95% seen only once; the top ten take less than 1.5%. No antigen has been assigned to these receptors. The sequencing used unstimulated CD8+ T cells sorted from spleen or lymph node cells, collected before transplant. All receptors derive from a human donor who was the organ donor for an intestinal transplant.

The DNA for the CDR3 is TGTGCCAGCAGTTCCCTCCTCTCGGGAAAGCAGTACTTC. Amino acid sequence: CASSSLLSGKQYF. The chain links TRBV27 to TRBJ2-7; D is possibly TRBD2 (5 bases). The CDR3 is 13 amino acids. Trimming removed 4 bases at V and 8 bases at J, with 15 bases between. The V gene's germline CDR1 is MNHEY and CDR2 SMNVEV (reference sequence).

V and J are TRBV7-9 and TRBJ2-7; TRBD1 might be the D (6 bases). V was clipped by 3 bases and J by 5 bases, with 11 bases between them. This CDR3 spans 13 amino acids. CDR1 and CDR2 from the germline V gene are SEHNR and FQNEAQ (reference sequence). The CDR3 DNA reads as TGTGCCAGCAGCTTCTGGACAGAGGACGAGCAGTACTTC. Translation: CASSFWTEDEQYF.

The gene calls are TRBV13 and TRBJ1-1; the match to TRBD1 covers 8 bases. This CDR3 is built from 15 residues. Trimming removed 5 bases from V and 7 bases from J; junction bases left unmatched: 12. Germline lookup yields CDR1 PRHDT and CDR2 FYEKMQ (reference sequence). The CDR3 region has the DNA TGTGCCAGCAGCCCGACGTGGACAGGGTACAGTGAAGCTTTCTTT. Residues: CASSPTWTGYSEAFF.

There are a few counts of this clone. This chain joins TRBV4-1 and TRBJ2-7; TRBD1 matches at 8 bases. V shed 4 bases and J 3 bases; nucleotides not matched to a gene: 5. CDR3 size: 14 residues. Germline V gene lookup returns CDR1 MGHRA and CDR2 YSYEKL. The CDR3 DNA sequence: TGCGCCAGCAGCCTTGGACAGGGAGGCTACGAGCAGTACTTC. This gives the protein CASSLGQGGYEQYF.

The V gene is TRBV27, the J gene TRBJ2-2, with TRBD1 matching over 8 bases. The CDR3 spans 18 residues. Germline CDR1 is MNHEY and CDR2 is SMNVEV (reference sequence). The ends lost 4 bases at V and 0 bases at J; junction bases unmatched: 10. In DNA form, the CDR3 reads TGTGCCAGCAGTTACCACAGGGGGAAGGGGACGAACACCGGGGAGCTGTTTTTT. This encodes CASSYHRGKGTNTGELFF.

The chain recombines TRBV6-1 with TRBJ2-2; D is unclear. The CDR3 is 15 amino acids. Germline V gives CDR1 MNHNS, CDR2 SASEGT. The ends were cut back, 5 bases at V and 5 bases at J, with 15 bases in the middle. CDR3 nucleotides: TGTGCCAGCAGTTCAACAGACGAGACGACCGGGGAGCTGTTTTTT. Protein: CASSSTDETTGELFF.

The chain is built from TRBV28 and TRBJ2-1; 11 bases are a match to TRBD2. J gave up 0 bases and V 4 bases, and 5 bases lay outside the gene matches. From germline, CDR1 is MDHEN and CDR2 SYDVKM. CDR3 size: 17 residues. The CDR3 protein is CASSSRLAGTSYNEQFF. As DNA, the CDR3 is TGTGCCAGCAGTTCAAGACTAGCGGGGACCTCCTACAATGAGCAGTTCTTC.

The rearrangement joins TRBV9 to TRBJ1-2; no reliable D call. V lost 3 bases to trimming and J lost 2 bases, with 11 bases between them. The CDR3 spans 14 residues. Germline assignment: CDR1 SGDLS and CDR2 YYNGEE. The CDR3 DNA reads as TGTGCCAGCAGCGGCATGGCGAGGAACTATGGCTACACCTTC. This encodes CASSGMARNYGYTF.

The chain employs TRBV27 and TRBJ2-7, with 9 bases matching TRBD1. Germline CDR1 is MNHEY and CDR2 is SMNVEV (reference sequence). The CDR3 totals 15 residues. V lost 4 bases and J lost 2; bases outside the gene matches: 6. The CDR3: CASSSTGGSAYEQYF. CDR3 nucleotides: TGTGCCAGCAGTTCAACAGGGGGCTCGGCCTACGAGCAGTACTTC.

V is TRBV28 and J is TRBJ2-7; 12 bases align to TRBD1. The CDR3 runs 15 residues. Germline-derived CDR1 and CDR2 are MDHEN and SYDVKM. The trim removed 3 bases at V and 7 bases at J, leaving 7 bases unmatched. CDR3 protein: CASSFGGQGAREQYF. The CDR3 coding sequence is TGTGCCAGCAGTTTTGGGGGACAGGGGGCCAGGGAGCAGTACTTC.

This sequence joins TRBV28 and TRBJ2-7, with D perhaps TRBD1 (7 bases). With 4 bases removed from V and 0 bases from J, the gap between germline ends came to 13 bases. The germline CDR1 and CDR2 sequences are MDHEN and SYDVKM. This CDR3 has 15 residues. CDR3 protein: CASSWRGQSSYEQYF. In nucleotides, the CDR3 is TGTGCCAGCAGTTGGAGGGGACAGAGCTCCTACGAGCAGTACTTC.